One and the same sample provided the 17 T cell receptor beta chains below, sequenced in a study of early T cells in non-severe SARS-CoV-2 infection. Each CDR3 protein gets one entry after TCRdb re-called the 5' RACE reads with MiXCR. The data hold roughly 62,000 distinct CDR3 sequences, with 6.5% to 8.5% observed a single time. The source material was whole blood. The receptors shown here come from an adult who was a healthcare worker with PCR-confirmed SARS-CoV-2 infection or an uninfected control (not recorded which).

The chain uses TRBV19 and TRBJ2-7, with D possibly being TRBD1 (6 bases). The CDR3 consists of 15 residues. Germline V gives CDR1 LNHDA, CDR2 SQIVND (reference sequence). Trimming left V 5 bases short and J 5 bases short, with 19 bases between. CDR3 nucleotide sequence: TGTGCCAGTAGTCCCTCAGTAGGGGGATTTCACGAGCAGTACTTC. It is translated as CASSPSVGGFHEQYF.

This clonotype was counted many times. One end of the junction is discordant with germline, which a read error may explain. The V call is TRBV24-1, the J call TRBJ1-5, with 7 bases fitting TRBD1. Germline assignment: CDR1 KGHDR and CDR2 SFDVKD. CDR3 length: 16 residues. CDR3 nucleotide sequence: TGTGTCACCGCCCAAAGACAGGGCGGTAGCAATCAGCCCCAGCATTTT. Amino acids: CVTAQRQGGSNQPQHF.

This clonotype was picked up many times. The chain links TRBV6-2 or TRBV6-3 to TRBJ2-5; a possible D gene is TRBD2 (6 bases). The germline gives CDR1 MNHEY, CDR2 SVGEGT. Trimming left V 0 bases short and J 2 bases short, with 16 bases between. The CDR3 consists of 17 residues. The CDR3 loop is CASSYSITLGRQETQYF. Written as DNA, the CDR3 is TGTGCCAGCAGTTACTCGATCACGCTGGGGAGGCAAGAGACCCAGTACTTC.

This clonotype was picked up a small number of times. J is TRBJ1-5 and V is TRBV28, with 11 bases identical to TRBD1. The germline CDR1 and CDR2 sequences are MDHEN and SYDVKM. Losses at the gene ends were 4 bases for V and 4 bases for J; bases not matched to a gene: 3. This CDR3 is built from 15 residues. CDR3 coding DNA: TGTGCCAGCAGTTCGGGACAGGGGGAAAATCAGCCCCAGCATTTT. Encoded protein: CASSSGQGENQPQHF.

The chain joins TRBV7-2 to TRBJ1-1; D ambiguous. This CDR3 is built from 15 residues. V was clipped by 2 bases and J by 3 bases, with 13 bases between them. Germline CDR1 is SGHTA and CDR2 is FQGNSA. CDR3 protein: CASSLNSLEYTEAFF. The CDR3 coding sequence is TGTGCCAGCAGCTTAAATTCCCTGGAGTACACTGAAGCTTTCTTT.

V and J are TRBV6-6 and TRBJ1-6; D is unresolved. The CDR3 is made up of 12 amino acids. In germline, CDR1 is MNHNY, CDR2 SVGAGI (reference sequence). Trimming left V 7 bases short and J 5 bases short, with 6 bases between. The CDR3 DNA follows: TGTGCCAGCACGGGAAATAATTCACCCCTCCACTTT. This encodes CASTGNNSPLHF.

The CDR3 region has the DNA TGTGCCAGCACCTATTGGTTGGCGGGAGACAGAGATACGCAGTATTTT. This translates into CASTYWLAGDRDTQYF. The chain uses TRBV28 and TRBJ2-3; 7 nucleotides match TRBD2. CDR3 length: 16 residues. CDR1 is MDHEN, CDR2 SYDVKM, per germline. Trimming at V came to 7 bases and at J to 5 bases, leaving 15 bases not matched to a gene.

This clonotype turned up a few times. This rearrangement joins TRBV20-1 to TRBJ2-1, with 14 bases that match TRBD2. Germline CDR1 DFQATT, CDR2 SNEGSKA (reference sequence). V trimming: 5 bases; J trimming: 7 bases; junction bases outside the gene matches: 10. The CDR3 has 16 amino acids. For the CDR3, the DNA is TGCAGTGCTGTACCGGGACTAGCGGGAGTAGGTAATGAGCAGTTCTTC. Translated: CSAVPGLAGVGNEQFF.

At least ten counts were recorded for this clonotype. The V gene is TRBV20-1, the J gene TRBJ2-1; 10 nucleotides agree with TRBD1. CDR1 is DFQATT and CDR2 is SNEGSKA in the germline V gene (reference sequence). Trimming cost V 3 bases and J 4 bases; bases outside gene matches: 3. The CDR3 is 14 amino acids. CDR3 coding DNA: TGCAGTGCTAGCGGGGGACAGGGGTACAATGAGCAGTTCTTC. This translates into CSASGGQGYNEQFF.

The chain combines TRBV20-1 with TRBJ1-5; D perhaps matches TRBD1 (6 bases). With 3 bases removed from V and 1 base from J, the gap between germline ends came to 13 bases. CDR1 is DFQATT and CDR2 is SNEGSKA in the germline V gene (reference sequence). The CDR3 covers 15 residues. The DNA for the CDR3 is TGCAGTGCTAGGGTAGGGGGGCCGAGCAATCAGCCCCAGCATTTT. This sequence encodes CSARVGGPSNQPQHF.

In this sample, this clonotype turned up many times. The chain recombines TRBV10-3 with TRBJ2-2; 10 nucleotides match TRBD1. This CDR3 comprises 15 residues. J was trimmed by 5 bases and V by 0 bases; bases with no gene match: 0. Germline V gene sequence: CDR1 ENHRY, CDR2 SYGVKD. The CDR3 DNA is TGTGCCATCAGTGAGTCGGGACAGGGGACCGGGGAGCTGTTTTTT. As protein: CAISESGQGTGELFF.

This clonotype was seen a handful of times. The chain has TRBV29-1 and TRBJ2-7, with D unresolved. This CDR3 is 16 amino acids long. V lost 1 base, J lost 2 bases, and 18 bases lay in between. Per the germline V gene, CDR1 is SQVTM and CDR2 is ANQGSEA. The CDR3 coding sequence is TGCAGCGTTGAAGGGGTACCCGGATCTAAGACCTACGAGCAGTACTTC. Translating gives CSVEGVPGSKTYEQYF.

The chain uses TRBV6-6 and TRBJ2-1, with 16 bases identical to TRBD2. V lost 11 bases and J lost 12; bases outside the gene matches: 7. Germline assignment: CDR1 MNHNY and CDR2 SVGAGI (reference sequence). The CDR3 has 13 residues. The CDR3 DNA reads as TGTGCCGGAGGGACTAGCGGGAGGGGACCGCAGTTCTTC. Translating it yields CAGGTSGRGPQFF.

This clonotype was counted many times. CDR3 sequence reads: CSARGPGGWNTGELFF. Here the CDR3 DNA reads TGCAGTGCTAGAGGGCCCGGGGGCTGGAACACCGGGGAGCTGTTTTTT. The V gene is TRBV20-1, the J gene TRBJ2-2; D possibly matches TRBD1 or TRBD2 (6 bases each). Germline V gives CDR1 DFQATT, CDR2 SNEGSKA (reference sequence). The CDR3 extends over 16 amino acids. The V end was cut by 1 base, the J end by 1 base, with 13 bases between.

This clonotype was picked up many times. The chain carries TRBV29-1 and TRBJ2-1; D possibly corresponds to TRBD1 (5 bases). The V end was cut by 7 bases, the J end by 4 bases, with 8 bases between. The germline CDR1 and CDR2 sequences are SQVTM and ANQGSEA. The CDR3 totals 11 residues. In DNA form, the CDR3 reads TGCAGCGCAGACAGATACAATGAGCAGTTCTTC. Translated: CSADRYNEQFF.

The chain employs TRBV20-1 and TRBJ2-7; D remains ambiguous. Germline V CDR1 and CDR2: DFQATT, SNEGSKA (reference sequence). The CDR3 is 12 residues long. V was cut by 4 bases and J by 1 base, with 8 bases left in between. The CDR3 DNA reads TGCAGTGCTATGGCCGGATCCTACGAGCAGTACTTC. Amino acid sequence: CSAMAGSYEQYF.

The genes are TRBV2 and TRBJ2-3; no firm D call. The CDR3 sequence is 15 residues long. CDR1 and CDR2 (germline): SNHLY, FYNNEI. The V gene lost 1 base and the J gene lost 3 bases, with 11 bases spanning the gap. The CDR3 protein is CASSEEWIETDTQYF. The DNA for the CDR3 is TGTGCCAGCAGTGAAGAATGGATTGAGACAGATACGCAGTATTTT. The complete variable domain, with remaining parts taken from reference TRBV2 and TRBJ2-3, reads EPEVTQTPSHQVTQMGQEVILRCVPISNHLYFYWYRQILGQKVEFLVSFYNNEISEKSEIFDDQFSVERPDGSNFTLKIRSTKLEDSAMYFCASSEEWIETDTQYFGPGTRLTVL.